A selection of T cell receptor beta chains follows, all from one sample in a study of control samples from healthy donors and cancer patients. Data came from immunoSEQ multiplex PCR; TCRdb stores just in-frame clones and leaves some out. In the table there are over 100,000 clones, more than 90% of which are singletons. The sequenced sample consisted of blood. Source of these receptors: a young man in good health. CDR3s include the opening cysteine and the closing phenylalanine or tryptophan. Size tells how often a clone was seen (once, few, many) or the class of an expanded clone, and some rows leave it out.

j_call,v_call,clone_size,cdr3_aa
TRBJ1-2,TRBV12-3/TRBV12-4,-,CASAGRKDYGYTF
TRBJ1-2,TRBV6-1,-,CASSEDWYGFGGLGYTF
TRBJ1-5,TRBV24-1,-,CATSWRVSNQPQHF
TRBJ1-1,TRBV27,-,CASSRSAGTGNTEAFF
TRBJ2-3,TRBV2,-,CATPPGGRWSDTQYF
TRBJ2-1,TRBV12-2,-,CASRLAPASSYNEQFF
TRBJ2-5,TRBV5-4,once,CASSAVSGPGTQYF
TRBJ2-2,TRBV19,-,CASSVTTIGELFF
TRBJ1-4,TRBV15,-,CATSRDGREKLFF
TRBJ1-2,TRBV18,-,CASSPEGSRGYTF
TRBJ2-5,TRBV3-1/TRBV3-2,-,CASSLTLVQETQYF
TRBJ1-5,TRBV7-9,-,CASSFCTGCQPQHF
TRBJ2-3,TRBV2,-,CASSVQDTDTQYF
TRBJ1-4,TRBV5-4,-,CASSLEGVNEKLFF
TRBJ2-5,TRBV5-1,-,CASSLDLTETQYF
TRBJ2-7,TRBV6-1,once,CASSESRGSIYEQYF
TRBJ1-5,TRBV2,-,CASSAGRGVWPQHF
TRBJ2-7,TRBV7-9,-,CASSLGTGLFSYEQYF
TRBJ2-1,TRBV11-2,-,CASSPVPQRGGEQFF
TRBJ2-5,TRBV30,-,CAWSENKLLGAGETQYF
TRBJ2-7,TRBV14,-,CASSQGPDPEYPTNYEQYF
TRBJ1-6,TRBV3-1/TRBV3-2,-,CASSQERSPLHF
TRBJ2-7,TRBV30,-,CAWSVFSGAYEQYF
TRBJ1-1,TRBV11-3,once,CASSLGVGADTEAFF
TRBJ2-7,TRBV2,-,CASSAPSSYEQYF
TRBJ1-3,TRBV11-2,-,CASSGHSGNTIYF
TRBJ2-2,TRBV10-3,-,CAISGPSGVTAGELFF
TRBJ1-3,TRBV28,-,CASSRRRVIGNTIYF
TRBJ2-3,TRBV6-5,-,CASSSHGGGPDTQYF
TRBJ2-2,TRBV9,-,CASSVEWDTYTGELFF
TRBJ2-7,TRBV6-5,-,CASSYGGPPYEQYF
TRBJ2-2,TRBV6-5,-,CASSLFTGAGELFF
TRBJ2-2,TRBV19,few,CASSILTAGELFF
TRBJ2-2,TRBV21-1,-,CASSIGVHTKPVHRGAVF
TRBJ2-7,TRBV5-1,-,CASSLETPSYEQYF
TRBJ1-1,TRBV19,-,CASSIAGVRAEAFF
TRBJ1-3,TRBV5-6,few,CASSLANRVAGNTIYF
TRBJ1-6,TRBV2,-,CASRRQGVFSPLHF
TRBJ1-4,TRBV4-2,-,CASSQQGGSEKLFF